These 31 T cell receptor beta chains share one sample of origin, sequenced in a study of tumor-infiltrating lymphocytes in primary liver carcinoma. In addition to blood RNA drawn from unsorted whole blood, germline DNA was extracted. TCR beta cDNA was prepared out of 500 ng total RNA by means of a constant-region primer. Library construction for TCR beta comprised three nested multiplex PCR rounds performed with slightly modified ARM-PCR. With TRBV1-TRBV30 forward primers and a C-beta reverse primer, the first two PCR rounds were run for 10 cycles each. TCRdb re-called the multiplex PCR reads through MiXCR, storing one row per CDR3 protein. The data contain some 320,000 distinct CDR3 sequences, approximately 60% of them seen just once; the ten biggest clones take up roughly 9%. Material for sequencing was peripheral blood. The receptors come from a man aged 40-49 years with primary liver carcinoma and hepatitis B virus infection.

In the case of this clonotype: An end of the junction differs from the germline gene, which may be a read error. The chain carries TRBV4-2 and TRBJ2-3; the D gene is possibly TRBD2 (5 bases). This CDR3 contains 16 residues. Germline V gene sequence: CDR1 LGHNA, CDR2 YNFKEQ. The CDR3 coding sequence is TGTGCCAGCAACCAAGACGAGAGAAGGGAGACAGATACGCAGTATTTT. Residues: CASNQDERRETDTQYF.

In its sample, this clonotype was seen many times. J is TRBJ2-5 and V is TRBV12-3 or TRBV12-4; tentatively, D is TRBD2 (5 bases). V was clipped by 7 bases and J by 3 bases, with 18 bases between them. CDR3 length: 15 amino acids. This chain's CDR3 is CASTTVLGVEETQYF. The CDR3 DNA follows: TGTGCCAGCACCACCGTCTTGGGAGTAGAAGAGACCCAGTACTTC.

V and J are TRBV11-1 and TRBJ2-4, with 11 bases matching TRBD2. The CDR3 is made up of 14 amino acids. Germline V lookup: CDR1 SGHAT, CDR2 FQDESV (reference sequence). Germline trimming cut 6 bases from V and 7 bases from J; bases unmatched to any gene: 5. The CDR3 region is CASSIASGRNIQYF. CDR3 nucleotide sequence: TGTGCCAGCAGTATAGCTAGCGGGAGGAACATTCAGTACTTC.

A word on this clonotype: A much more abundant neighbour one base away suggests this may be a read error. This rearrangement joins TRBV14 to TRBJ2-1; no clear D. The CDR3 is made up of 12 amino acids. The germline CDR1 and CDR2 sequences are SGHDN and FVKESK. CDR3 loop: CASSRDGQKRLF. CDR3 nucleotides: TGTGCCAGCAGCCGAGATGGGCAGAAAAGGCTCTTC.

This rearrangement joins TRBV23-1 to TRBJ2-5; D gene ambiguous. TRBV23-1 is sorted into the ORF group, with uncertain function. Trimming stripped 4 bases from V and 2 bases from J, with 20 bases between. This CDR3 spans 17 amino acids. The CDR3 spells CASSRRRGTKNQETQYF. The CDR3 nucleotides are TGCGCCAGCAGTCGTCGCCGTGGCACTAAAAATCAAGAGACCCAGTACTTC.

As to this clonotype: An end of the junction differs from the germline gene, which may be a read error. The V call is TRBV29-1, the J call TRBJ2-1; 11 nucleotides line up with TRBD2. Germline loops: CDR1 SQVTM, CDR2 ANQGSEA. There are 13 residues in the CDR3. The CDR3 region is CSVGTSGHNEQLF. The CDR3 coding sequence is TGCAGCGTCGGGACTAGCGGCCACAATGAGCAGCTCTTC.

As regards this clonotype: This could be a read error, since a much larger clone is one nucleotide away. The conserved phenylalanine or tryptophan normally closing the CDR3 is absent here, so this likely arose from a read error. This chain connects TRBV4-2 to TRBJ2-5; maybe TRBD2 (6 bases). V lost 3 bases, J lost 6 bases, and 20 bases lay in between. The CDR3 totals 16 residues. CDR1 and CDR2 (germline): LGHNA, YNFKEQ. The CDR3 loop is CASSQVPGTLGQTQYL. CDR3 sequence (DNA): TGTGCCAGCAGCCAGGTCCCCGGGACTCTAGGTCAGACCCAGTACCTC.

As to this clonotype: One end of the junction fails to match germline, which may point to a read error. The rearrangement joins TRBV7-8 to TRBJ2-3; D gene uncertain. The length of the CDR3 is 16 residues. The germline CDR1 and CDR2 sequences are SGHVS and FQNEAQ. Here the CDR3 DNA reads TGTACCAGCAGCTTAGAGGCTTCAAGGGTCACAGATACGCAGTATTTT. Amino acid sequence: CTSSLEASRVTDTQYF.

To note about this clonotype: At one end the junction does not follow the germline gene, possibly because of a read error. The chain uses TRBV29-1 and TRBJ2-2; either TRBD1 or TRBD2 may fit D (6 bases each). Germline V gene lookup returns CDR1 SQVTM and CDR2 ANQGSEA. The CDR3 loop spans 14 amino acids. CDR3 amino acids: CIVSDSRGSGEPFF. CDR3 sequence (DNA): TGCATCGTTTCGGACAGTCGGGGGTCCGGGGAGCCGTTTTTT.

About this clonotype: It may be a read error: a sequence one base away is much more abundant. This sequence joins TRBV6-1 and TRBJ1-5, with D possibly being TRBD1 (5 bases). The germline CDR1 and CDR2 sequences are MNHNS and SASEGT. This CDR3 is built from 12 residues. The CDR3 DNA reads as TGTGCCGGGGGATATAGCAATCGGCCCCAGCATTTT. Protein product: CAGGYSNRPQHF.

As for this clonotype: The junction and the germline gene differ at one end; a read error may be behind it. This CDR3 is CASSPEYNEQLF. The CDR3 DNA reads as TGTGCCAGCAGCCCGGAGTACAATGAGCAGCTCTTC. This chain uses TRBV11-2 with TRBJ2-1; D unclear. Per the germline V gene, CDR1 is SGHAT and CDR2 is FQNNGV. CDR3 size: 12 residues.

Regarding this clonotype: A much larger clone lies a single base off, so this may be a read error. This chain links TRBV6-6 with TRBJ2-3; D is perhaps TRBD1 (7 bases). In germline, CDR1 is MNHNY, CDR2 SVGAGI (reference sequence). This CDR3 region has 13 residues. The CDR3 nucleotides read TGTGCCAGCAGCGGAGGGGGCTCCGATACGCGGTATTTT. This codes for CASSGGGSDTRYF.

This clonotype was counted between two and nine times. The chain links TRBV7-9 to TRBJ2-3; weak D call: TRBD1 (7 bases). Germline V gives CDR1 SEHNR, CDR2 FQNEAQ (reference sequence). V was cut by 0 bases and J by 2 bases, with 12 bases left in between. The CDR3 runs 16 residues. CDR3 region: CASSLAAGGTTDTQYF. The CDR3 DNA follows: TGTGCCAGCAGCTTAGCGGCAGGGGGGACCACAGATACGCAGTATTTT.

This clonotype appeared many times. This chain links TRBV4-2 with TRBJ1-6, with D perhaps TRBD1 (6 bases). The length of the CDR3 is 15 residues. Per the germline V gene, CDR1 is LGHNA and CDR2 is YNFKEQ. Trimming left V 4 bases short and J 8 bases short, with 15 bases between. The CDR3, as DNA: TGTGCCAGCAGCCGCAATCAGGGGTTGGATTCACCCCTCCACTTT. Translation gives CASSRNQGLDSPLHF.

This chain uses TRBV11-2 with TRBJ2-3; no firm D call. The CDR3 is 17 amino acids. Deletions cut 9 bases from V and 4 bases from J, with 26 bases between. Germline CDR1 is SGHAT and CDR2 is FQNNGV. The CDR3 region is CARTDQVSSGCSDTQYF. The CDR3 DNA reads TGTGCCAGGACCGACCAGGTTTCTAGTGGGTGCTCAGATACGCAGTATTTT. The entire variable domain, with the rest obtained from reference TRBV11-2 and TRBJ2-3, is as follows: EAGVAQSPRYKIIEKRQSVAFWCNPISGHATLYWYQQILGQGPKLLIQFQNNGVVDDSQLPKDRFSAERLKGVDSTLKIQPAKLEDSAVYLCARTDQVSSGCSDTQYFGPGTRLTVL.

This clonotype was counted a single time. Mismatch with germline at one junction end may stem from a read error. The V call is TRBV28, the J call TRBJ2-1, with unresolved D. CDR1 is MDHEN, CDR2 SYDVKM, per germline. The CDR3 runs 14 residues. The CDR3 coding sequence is TGTGCCAGCTACCCCCTAAGCTCCTACAATGAGCAATTCTTC. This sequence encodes CASYPLSSYNEQFF.

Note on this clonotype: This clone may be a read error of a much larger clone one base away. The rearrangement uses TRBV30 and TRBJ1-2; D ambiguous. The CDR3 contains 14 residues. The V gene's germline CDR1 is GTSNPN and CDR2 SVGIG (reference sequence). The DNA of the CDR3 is TGTGCCTGGAGTCGACACGGAACAGACTATGGCCACACCTTC. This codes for CAWSRHGTDYGHTF. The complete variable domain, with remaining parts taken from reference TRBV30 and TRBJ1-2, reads SQTIHQWPATLVQPVGSPLSLECTVEGTSNPNLYWYRQAAGRGLQLLFYSVGIGQISSEVPQNLSASRPQDRQFILSSKKLLLSDSGFYLCAWSRHGTDYGHTFGSGTRLTVV.

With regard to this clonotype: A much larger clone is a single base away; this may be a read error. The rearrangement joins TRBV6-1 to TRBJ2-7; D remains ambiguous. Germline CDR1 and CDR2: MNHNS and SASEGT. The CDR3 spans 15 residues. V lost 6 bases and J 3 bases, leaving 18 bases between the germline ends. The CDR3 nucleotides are TGTGCCAGCAGAGCCCTAACGGCGGCAAACTACGAGCAGTACTTC. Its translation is CASRALTAANYEQYF.

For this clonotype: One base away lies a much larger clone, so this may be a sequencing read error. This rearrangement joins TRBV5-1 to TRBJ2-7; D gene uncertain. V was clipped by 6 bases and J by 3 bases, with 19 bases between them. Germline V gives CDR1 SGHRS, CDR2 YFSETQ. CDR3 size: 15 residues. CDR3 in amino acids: CASNFHFLGSYEQYF. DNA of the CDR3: TGCGCCAGCAACTTCCACTTCCTAGGCAGCTACGAGCAGTACTTC.

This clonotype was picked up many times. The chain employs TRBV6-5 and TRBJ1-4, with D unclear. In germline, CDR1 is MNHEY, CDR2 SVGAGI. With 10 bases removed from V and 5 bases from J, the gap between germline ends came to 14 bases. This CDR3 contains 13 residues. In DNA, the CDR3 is TGTGCCACCGGTGTCGGTGTAAATGAAAAACTGTTTTTT. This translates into CATGVGVNEKLFF.

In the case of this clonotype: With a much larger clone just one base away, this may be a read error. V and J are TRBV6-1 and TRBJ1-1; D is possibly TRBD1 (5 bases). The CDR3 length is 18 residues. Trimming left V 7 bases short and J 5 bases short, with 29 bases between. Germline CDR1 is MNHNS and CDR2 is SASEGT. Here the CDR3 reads CASILGIGARYWGTEAFF. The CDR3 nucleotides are TGTGCCAGCATCCTCGGGATAGGGGCGCGGTACTGGGGAACTGAAGCTTTCTTT.

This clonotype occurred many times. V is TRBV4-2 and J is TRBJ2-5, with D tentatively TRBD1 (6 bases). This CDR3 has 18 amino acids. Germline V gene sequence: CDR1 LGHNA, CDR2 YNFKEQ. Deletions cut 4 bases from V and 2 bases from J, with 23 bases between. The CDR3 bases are TGTGCCAGCAGCCGAGAATTGTCAGTGGGGGCGGAGCAAGAGACCCAGTACTTC. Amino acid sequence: CASSRELSVGAEQETQYF.

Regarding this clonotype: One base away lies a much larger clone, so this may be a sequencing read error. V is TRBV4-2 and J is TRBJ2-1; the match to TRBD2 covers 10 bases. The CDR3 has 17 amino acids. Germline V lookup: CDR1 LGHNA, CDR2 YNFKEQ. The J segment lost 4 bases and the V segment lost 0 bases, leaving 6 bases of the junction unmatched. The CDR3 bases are TGTGCCAGCAGCCAAGATCCTCATAGCGGGGGGTACAATGAGCAGTTCTTC. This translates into CASSQDPHSGGYNEQFF.

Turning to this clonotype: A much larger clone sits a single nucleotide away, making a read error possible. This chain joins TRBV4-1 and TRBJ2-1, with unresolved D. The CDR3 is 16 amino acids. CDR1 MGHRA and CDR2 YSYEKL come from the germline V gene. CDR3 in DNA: TGCGCCAGCAGCCAAGTTCACATACTCACCTACAATGAGCAGTCCTTC. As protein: CASSQVHILTYNEQSF.

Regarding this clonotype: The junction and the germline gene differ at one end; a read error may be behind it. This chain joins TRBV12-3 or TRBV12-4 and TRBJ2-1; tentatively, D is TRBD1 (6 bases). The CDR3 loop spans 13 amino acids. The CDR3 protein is CAGSRRTENGQFF. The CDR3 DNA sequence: TGTGCCGGCAGTCGGCGGACAGAGAATGGGCAGTTCTTC.

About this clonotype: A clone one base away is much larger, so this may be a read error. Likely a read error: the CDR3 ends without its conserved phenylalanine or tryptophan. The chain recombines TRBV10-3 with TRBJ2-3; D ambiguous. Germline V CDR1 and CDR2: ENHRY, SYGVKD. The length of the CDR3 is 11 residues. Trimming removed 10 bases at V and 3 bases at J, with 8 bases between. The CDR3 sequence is CATLRTDTQYS. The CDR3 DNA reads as TGTGCCACCCTGCGAACAGATACGCAGTATTCT.

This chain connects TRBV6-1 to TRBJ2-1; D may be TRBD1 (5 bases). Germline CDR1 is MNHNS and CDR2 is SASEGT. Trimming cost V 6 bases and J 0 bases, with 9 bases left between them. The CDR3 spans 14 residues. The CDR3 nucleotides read TGTGCCAGCAGAGGACATTCCTCCTACAATGAGCAGTTCTTC. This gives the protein CASRGHSSYNEQFF.

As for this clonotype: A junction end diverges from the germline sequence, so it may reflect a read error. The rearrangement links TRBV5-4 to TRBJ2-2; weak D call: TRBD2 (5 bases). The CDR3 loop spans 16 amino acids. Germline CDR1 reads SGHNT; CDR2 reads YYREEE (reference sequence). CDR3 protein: CAISFYRGTNTGELFF. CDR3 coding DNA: TGTGCCATCAGCTTCTACCGGGGTACGAACACCGGGGAGCTGTTTTTT.

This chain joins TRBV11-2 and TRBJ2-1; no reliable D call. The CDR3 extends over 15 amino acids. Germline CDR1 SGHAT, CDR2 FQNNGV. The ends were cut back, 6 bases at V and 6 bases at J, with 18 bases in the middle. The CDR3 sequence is CASRSQAPEANEQFF. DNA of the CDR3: TGTGCCAGCAGGTCCCAGGCCCCAGAAGCCAATGAGCAGTTCTTC. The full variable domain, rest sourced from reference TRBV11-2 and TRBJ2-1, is EAGVAQSPRYKIIEKRQSVAFWCNPISGHATLYWYQQILGQGPKLLIQFQNNGVVDDSQLPKDRFSAERLKGVDSTLKIQPAKLEDSAVYLCASRSQAPEANEQFFGPGTRLTVL.

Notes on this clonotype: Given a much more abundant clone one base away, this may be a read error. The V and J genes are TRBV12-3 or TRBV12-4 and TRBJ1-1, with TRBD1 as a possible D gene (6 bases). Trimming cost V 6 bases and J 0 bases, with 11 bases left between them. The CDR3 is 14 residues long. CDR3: CASSPGHLNTEAFF. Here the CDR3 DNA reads TGTGCCAGCAGCCCGGGACACTTGAACACTGAAGCTTTCTTT.

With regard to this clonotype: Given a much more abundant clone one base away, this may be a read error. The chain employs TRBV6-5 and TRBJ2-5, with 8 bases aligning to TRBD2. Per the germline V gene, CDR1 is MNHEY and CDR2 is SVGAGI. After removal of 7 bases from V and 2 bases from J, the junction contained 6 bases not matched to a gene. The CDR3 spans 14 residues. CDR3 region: CASKLLAAQETQYF. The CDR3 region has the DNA TGTGCCAGCAAACTACTAGCGGCTCAAGAGACCCAGTACTTC.